The clone carrying this TCR beta chain has just a few counts. Antigen unknown. Using unique molecular identifiers, the investigators prepared the TCRbeta library. TCRdb reanalysed the PCR reads using MiXCR and keeps one entry per CDR3 protein. The repertoire consists of 500,000 to 650,000 distinct CDR3 sequences, with 10% to 12% occurring once and the leading ten covering around 15%. This entry comes from a study of T-cell reconstitution after alpha-beta-depleted transplantation in children. Study observations and caveats: Counts and diversity of T cells one year after transplant came mostly from newly produced T cells. Several hundred rapidly expanded clones from non-depleted graft cells reportedly supplied alpha-beta T cells about two months post-transplant. Surviving recipient T cells and thymic progenitors produced the high day-60 TCRbeta diversity seen in some patients.

The TCR comes from a female patient under 10 years old who had a stem cell transplant for aplastic anemia, so the T cells may come from the graft donor. This material consisted of PBMCs, mostly from graft donor cells, taken 180 days after TCRalphabeta/CD19-depleted stem cell transplant.

CDR3 amino acids: CASSQDWEGQGWEQYF. The CDR3 DNA is TGCGCCAGCAGCCAAGATTGGGAGGGACAGGGTTGGGAGCAGTACTTC. The rearrangement uses TRBV4-3 and TRBJ2-7, with TRBD1 matching 9 bases. The CDR3 has 16 amino acids. Germline CDR1 reads LGHNA; CDR2 reads YSLEER. J lost 7 bases, V lost 0 bases, and 10 bases had no gene match.